The 2 T cell receptor beta chains given below trace back to one sample, sequenced in a study of T cells in localized non-small cell lung cancer. Generated by immunoSEQ multiplex PCR, the TCRdb table keeps only in-frame clones and is missing some. Of about 29,000 clones listed, 80% to 90% were seen once; the top ten hold 10%. This specimen consisted of peripheral blood, obtained before any cancer treatment. The receptor set was obtained from a woman aged 35 to 70 with stage I lung adenocarcinoma.

The chain uses TRBV29-1 and TRBJ2-7; no clear D gene. The CDR3 is made up of 15 amino acids. V was clipped by 2 bases and J by 2 bases, with 16 bases between them. Looked up from germline, CDR1 is SQVTM and CDR2 is ANQGSEA. The CDR3 sequence is CSVESEARRPYEQYF. The CDR3 DNA reads TGCAGCGTTGAATCAGAAGCTCGAAGGCCCTACGAGCAGTACTTC.

The V and J genes are TRBV30 and TRBJ2-3, with 8 bases aligning to TRBD2. CDR1 and CDR2 from the germline V gene are GTSNPN and SVGIG (reference sequence). The CDR3 has 14 residues. With 0 bases clipped from V and 4 bases from J, the junction kept 3 bases outside the gene matches. The CDR3 sequence: CAWSVLREADTQYF. Here the CDR3 DNA reads TGTGCCTGGAGTGTTTTGCGGGAGGCAGATACGCAGTATTTT.